This T cell receptor (beta chain) was recovered during a study of T cells in Graves' hyperthyroidism and ophthalmopathy. Study-wide results and caveats: The blood repertoire included most of the expanded thyroid clonotypes above 0.001.

TCR beta CDR3 sequences were amplified from RNA transcripts. The study used the HTBI primer set for a first-round RT-PCR of the TCR CDR3. MiXCR, run by TCRdb on the multiplex PCR reads, gives a single entry per CDR3 protein. The sample consists of under 350,000 distinct CDR3 sequences, 18% of them appearing once. To note about this clonotype: Its cognate antigen is unknown.

The CDR3 length is 17 residues. V shed 0 bases and J shed 5 bases, with 16 bases lying between them. Per the germline V gene, CDR1 is MNHEY and CDR2 is SVGAGI. The specimen was blood. The sequence derives from a woman aged 45-59 years with Graves' hyperthyroidism. The J gene is TRBJ2-2, the V gene TRBV6-5; a weak D match, TRBD1 (7 bases). CDR3 bases: TGTGCCAGCAGTTACTCCGCCCAGGGGGGATCGACCGGGGAGCTGTTTTTT. Protein product: CASSYSAQGGSTGELFF.